Reported below is one T cell receptor (beta chain). The antigen remains unidentified. Amplification used 60 Vbeta primers and 13 Jbeta primers. Generated by immunoSEQ multiplex PCR, the TCRdb table keeps only in-frame clones and is missing some. This repertoire shows more than 150,000 clones, around 80% found once; its top ten account for 1%. The CDR3 contains 20 residues. The record originates from a study of cytomegalovirus exposure and HLA in healthy donors. Whole-study context: Among the approximately 420 donors who were genotyped, about 79% fell in the genetic ancestry cluster that is associated with self-reported Caucasian donors.

Whole-study results and caveats: Being productive about 87% or about 30% of the time was typical of most TCR beta V segments in an earlier analysis. The CMV antigen specificity of a few CMV-associated chains was confirmed through in vitro analysis.

Nominally healthy donors provided the samples, though records likely missed some immune exposures. This clonotype was obtained from a woman between 50 and 59 years old in good health and CMV-seropositive. The chain combines TRBV1 with TRBJ2-1; the D call TRBD1 from the table was never checked on the DNA. TRBV1 is flagged as a pseudogene. Sequencing input: PBMCs. CDR3 region: CTSSQGDRGFAEGGNNEQFF. The CDR3 bases are TGCACCAGCAGCCAAGGGGACAGGGGCTTTGCGGAAGGGGGAAACAATGAGCAGTTCTTC.